The 14 T cell receptor beta chains reported below all come from one sample, sequenced in a study of neurological immune-mediated disorders. TCRdb recomputed calls from the 5' RACE reads with MiXCR, one row per CDR3 protein. This table has about 87,000 distinct CDR3 sequences, roughly 3.3% appearing once. Sequenced: PBMCs. The receptor source for this set is a woman aged 45-65 years with multiple sclerosis.

Many counts were recorded for this clonotype. This chain connects TRBV9 to TRBJ2-3, with unresolved D. CDR1 and CDR2 from the germline V gene are SGDLS and YYNGEE. The CDR3 runs to 15 residues. V dropped 0 bases and J dropped 0 bases, with 8 bases sitting between them. CDR3 in amino acids: CASSVGTSSTDTQYF. The CDR3 DNA follows: TGTGCCAGCAGCGTAGGCACATCGAGCACAGATACGCAGTATTTT. Full variable domain (missing parts from reference TRBV9 and TRBJ2-3): DSGVTQTPKHLITATGQRVTLRCSPRSGDLSVYWYQQSLDQGLQFLIQYYNGEERAKGNILERFSAQQFPDLHSELNLSSLELGDSALYFCASSVGTSSTDTQYFGPGTRLTVL.

Ten or more counts support this clonotype. The chain has TRBV5-1 and TRBJ2-5, with TRBD2 matching over 14 bases. There are 15 residues in the CDR3. Germline V CDR1 and CDR2: SGHRS, YFSETQ. Trimming at V came to 4 bases and at J to 5 bases, leaving 4 bases not matched to a gene. The CDR3 DNA sequence: TGCGCCAGCAGCCCACGGACTAGCGGGGGGGAGACCCAGTACTTC. The encoded protein is CASSPRTSGGETQYF.

This clonotype came up many times. The rearrangement uses TRBV6-5 and TRBJ2-1; 14 bases map to TRBD2. In germline, CDR1 is MNHEY, CDR2 SVGAGI. The J segment lost 10 bases and the V segment lost 5 bases, leaving 10 bases of the junction unmatched. The CDR3 loop spans 16 amino acids. This CDR3 is CASSELTSGGAREQFF. CDR3 nucleotides: TGTGCCAGCAGTGAACTGACTAGCGGGGGGGCGAGGGAGCAGTTCTTC.

This clonotype was recorded many times. The V and J genes are TRBV7-6 and TRBJ1-1; 8 bases fit TRBD1. The CDR3 sequence is 14 residues long. V was clipped by 5 bases and J by 4 bases; unmatched bases: 6. Per germline, CDR1 SGHVS and CDR2 FNYEAQ. CDR3 in DNA: TGTGCCAGCAGCGAGAACAGGGGGGGCACTGAAGCTTTCTTT. It is translated as CASSENRGGTEAFF.

In this sample, this clonotype turned up many times. The genes are TRBV6-6 and TRBJ2-3, with 9 bases fitting TRBD1. The CDR3 totals 17 residues. V shed 5 bases and J 1 base; nucleotides not matched to a gene: 10. Germline assignment: CDR1 MNHNY and CDR2 SVGAGI (reference sequence). CDR3 nucleotide sequence: TGTGCCAGCAGTCCCGGACAGGGGCGCGCTCGCACAGATACGCAGTATTTT. It is translated as CASSPGQGRARTDTQYF.

This clonotype was counted at least ten times. The chain couples TRBV14 to TRBJ2-2; 11 nucleotides agree with TRBD1. The CDR3 extends over 16 amino acids. Germline CDR1 and CDR2: SGHDN and FVKESK. After removal of 1 base from V and 3 bases from J, the junction contained 1 base not matched to a gene. CDR3 amino acids: CASSQGTGGYTGELFF. The CDR3 DNA is TGTGCCAGCAGCCAAGGGACAGGGGGCTACACCGGGGAGCTGTTTTTT. Combining the CDR3 with reference TRBV14 and TRBJ2-2 gives the whole variable domain EAGVTQFPSHSVIEKGQTVTLRCDPISGHDNLYWYRRVMGKEIKFLLHFVKESKQDESGMPNNRFLAERTGGTYSTLKVQPAELEDSGVYFCASSQGTGGYTGELFFGEGSRLTVL.

This clonotype was found many times. The V and J genes are TRBV20-1 and TRBJ1-5, with a weak D call TRBD1 (6 bases). This CDR3 has 13 residues. The V gene's germline CDR1 is DFQATT and CDR2 SNEGSKA (reference sequence). Trimming removed 3 bases at V and 5 bases at J, with 11 bases between. The CDR3 is CSARDQGYQPQHF. The CDR3 DNA reads as TGCAGTGCTAGGGACCAGGGGTATCAGCCCCAGCATTTT.

This clonotype showed up many times. V gene TRBV4-1 combines with J gene TRBJ2-5, with D perhaps given as TRBD1 or TRBD2 (5 bases each). This CDR3 has 15 residues. V gave up 0 bases and J gave up 0 bases, with 8 bases separating them. CDR1 and CDR2 from the germline V gene are MGHRA and YSYEKL. The CDR3 reads CASSQDGAYQETQYF. The CDR3 coding sequence is TGCGCCAGCAGCCAAGACGGGGCCTACCAAGAGACCCAGTACTTC.

There are many counts of this clonotype. This rearrangement joins TRBV6-4 to TRBJ1-1; D unclear. Germline CDR1 is MRHNA and CDR2 is SNTAGT. Trimming stripped 4 bases from V and 1 base from J, with 7 bases between. The CDR3 is 13 residues long. The CDR3, as DNA: TGTGCCAGCAGTGTGAGGGAGAACACTGAAGCTTTCTTT. Encoded protein: CASSVRENTEAFF.

Many counts were recorded for this clonotype. V usage is TRBV7-3 and J usage is TRBJ2-1; 8 bases are shared with TRBD2. Trimming cost V 5 bases and J 5 bases; bases outside gene matches: 8. The CDR3 length is 15 residues. CDR1 SGHTA and CDR2 FQGTGA come from the germline V gene. The CDR3 DNA follows: TGTGCCAGCAGCCGACCAGGGACTAGACACAATGAGCAGTTCTTC. Its translation is CASSRPGTRHNEQFF.

This clonotype was recorded many times. This chain joins TRBV2 and TRBJ2-7, with D hard to call. With 6 bases removed from V and 3 bases from J, the gap between germline ends came to 3 bases. Germline CDR1 and CDR2: SNHLY and FYNNEI. The CDR3 runs 10 residues. CDR3 residues: CASRGYEQYF. CDR3 nucleotide sequence: TGTGCCAGCAGAGGCTACGAGCAGTACTTC.

This clonotype was counted ten times or more. The V call is TRBV5-1, the J call TRBJ1-5; possible D gene TRBD1, 5 bases. CDR3 size: 15 residues. The V end lost 4 bases, the J end lost 6 bases, and 17 bases lay between the germline ends. Germline assignment: CDR1 SGHRS and CDR2 YFSETQ. The CDR3 region has the DNA TGCGCCAGCAGCGGAACAGGATTGGTGGGTCAGCCCCAGCATTTT. It codes for CASSGTGLVGQPQHF.

This clonotype was counted many times. The rearrangement uses TRBV5-1 and TRBJ2-2; tentatively, D is TRBD2 (6 bases). The V end lost 2 bases, the J end lost 5 bases, and 16 bases lay between the germline ends. Germline-derived CDR1 and CDR2 are SGHRS and YFSETQ. This CDR3 contains 16 residues. The CDR3 sequence: CASSFVTGAITGELFF. In DNA form, the CDR3 reads TGCGCCAGCAGCTTTGTTACGGGAGCCATAACCGGGGAGCTGTTTTTT.

This clonotype was picked up many times. CDR3 bases: TGTGCCAGTAGTACGGGGGCCCACGAGCAGTACTTC. Protein: CASSTGAHEQYF. The V call is TRBV19, the J call TRBJ2-7; either TRBD1 or TRBD2 may fit D (6 bases each). CDR3 length: 12 amino acids. The germline V gene has CDR1 LNHDA and CDR2 SQIVND (reference sequence). V shed 4 bases and J shed 5 bases, with 9 bases lying between them.